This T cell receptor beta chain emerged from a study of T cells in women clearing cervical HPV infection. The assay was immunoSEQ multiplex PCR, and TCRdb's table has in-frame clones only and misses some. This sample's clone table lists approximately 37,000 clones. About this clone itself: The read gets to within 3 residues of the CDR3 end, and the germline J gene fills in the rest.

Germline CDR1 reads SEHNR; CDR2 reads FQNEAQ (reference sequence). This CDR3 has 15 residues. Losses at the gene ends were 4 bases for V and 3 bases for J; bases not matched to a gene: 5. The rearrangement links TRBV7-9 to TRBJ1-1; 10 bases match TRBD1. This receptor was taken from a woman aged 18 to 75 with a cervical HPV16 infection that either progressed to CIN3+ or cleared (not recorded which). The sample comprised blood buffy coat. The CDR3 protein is CASSSRTGGDTEAFF. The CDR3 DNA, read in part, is TGTGCCAGCAGCTCCCGGACAGGGGGGGACACTGAA. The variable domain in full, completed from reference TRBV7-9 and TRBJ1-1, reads DTGVSQNPRHKITKRGQNVTFRCDPISEHNRLYWYRQTLGQGPEFLTYFQNEAQLEKSRLLSDRFSAERPKGSFSTLEIQRTEQGDSAMYLCASSSRTGGDTEAFFGQGTRLTVV.